This T cell receptor beta chain came from a study of regulatory T cells in long-lasting Graves disease. Overall study context: Antithyroid drug intake by newly diagnosed Graves' patients had lasted under 3 months.

This clonotype has a count of ten or more. The time point was: newly diagnosed GD, antithyroid drugs for less than 3 months. PBMCs were the source of the RNA used for TCR sequencing. Graves' disease diagnosis used American Thyroid Association guidelines. According to the study, TCR beta libraries were built with iRepertoire HTBI primers and CDR3-region Arm-PCR. TCRdb re-called the multiplex PCR reads through MiXCR, storing one row per CDR3 protein. The data contain 540,000 or so distinct CDR3 sequences, approximately 13% of them singletons. The length of the CDR3 is 15 residues. The V end lost 5 bases, the J end lost 1 base, and 11 bases lay between the germline ends. Germline V gene data show CDR1 as SGHVS and CDR2 as FQNEAQ. The sample was also reused in another study, on T cells in Graves' hyperthyroidism and ophthalmopathy. This second study notes: HTBI primers were employed in a first-round RT-PCR of the TCR CDR3.

The clonotype comes from a young man with Graves disease. The gene calls are TRBV7-8 and TRBJ1-4, with D hard to call. The sequencing used peripheral blood mononuclear cells (PBMCs), collected at new diagnosis, from a patient treated with antithyroid drugs. In DNA form, the CDR3 reads TGTGCCAGCAGCCCCCAACGGGTAACTAATGAAAAACTGTTTTTT. It is translated as CASSPQRVTNEKLFF.